This T cell receptor beta chain was captured by sequencing in a study of blood T cells in healthy people across ages. This clonotype has a handful of counts. At one boundary the junction diverges from the germline segment, which might be a read error. Primed by a sample-barcoded 5' primer and a J-beta primer mix, a second PCR proceeded for about 6 to 12 cycles. TCRdb reanalysed the 5' RACE reads using MiXCR and keeps one entry per CDR3 protein. This sample has about 1.7 million distinct CDR3 sequences, with under 30% found just once. Germline CDR1 and CDR2: SGHRS and YFSETQ. This CDR3 has 15 amino acids.

The clonotype comes from a woman aged 25-40 years in good health. This rearrangement joins TRBV5-1 to TRBJ2-5; TRBD2 might be the D (6 bases). Sequencing was done on a sample of blood. In nucleotides, the CDR3 is TGCACCAGCAGCCCCCGGGACGGAGGGAAAGAGACCCAGTACTTC. Its protein product is CTSSPRDGGKETQYF.